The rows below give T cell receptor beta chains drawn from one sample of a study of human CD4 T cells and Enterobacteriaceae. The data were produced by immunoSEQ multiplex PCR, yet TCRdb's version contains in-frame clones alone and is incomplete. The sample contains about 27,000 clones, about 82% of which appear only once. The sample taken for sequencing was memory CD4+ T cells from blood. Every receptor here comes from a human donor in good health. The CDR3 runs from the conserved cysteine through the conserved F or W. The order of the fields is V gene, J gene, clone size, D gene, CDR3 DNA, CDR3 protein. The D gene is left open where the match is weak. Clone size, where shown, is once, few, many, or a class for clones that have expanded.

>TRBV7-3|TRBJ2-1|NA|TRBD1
TGTGCCAGCAGCTCGGGACAGGACTACAATGAGCAGTTCTTC
CASSSGQDYNEQFF
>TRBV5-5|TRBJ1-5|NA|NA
TGTGCCAGCAGCGCCGATGCCCTGCGGCCCCAGCATTTT
CASSADALRPQHF
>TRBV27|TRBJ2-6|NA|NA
TGTGCCAGCAGTTTATCAAGGGCCGGGGCCAACGTCCTGACTTTC
CASSLSRAGANVLTF
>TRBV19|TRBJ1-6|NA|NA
TGTGCCAGTGGACGAGGGAATGATTCACCCCTCCACTTT
CASGRGNDSPLHF
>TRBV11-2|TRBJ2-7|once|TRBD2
TGTGCCAGCAGACCTACCGGGGGGTCGGCCTACGAGCAGTACTTC
CASRPTGGSAYEQYF
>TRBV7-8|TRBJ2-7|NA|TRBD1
TGTGCCAGCAGCCTTTCTCGGGACAGGGGGACCTACGAGCAGTACTTC
CASSLSRDRGTYEQYF
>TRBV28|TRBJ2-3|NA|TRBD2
TGTGCCAGCTCAACGGGGACTAGCGGGGCCGCCACAGATACGCAGTATTTT
CASSTGTSGAATDTQYF
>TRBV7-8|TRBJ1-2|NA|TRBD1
TGTGCCAGCAGCTTGGCGGACAGGGGGAGTTATGGCTACACCTTC
CASSLADRGSYGYTF
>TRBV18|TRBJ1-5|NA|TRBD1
TGTGCCAGCTCACCCAAGGGACAGGGGGCCGGCAATCAGCCCCAGCATTTT
CASSPKGQGAGNQPQHF
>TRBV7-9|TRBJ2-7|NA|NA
TGTGCCAGCAGCTTAGAGCCGGCCAGGGGCTCCTACGAGCAGTACTTC
CASSLEPARGSYEQYF
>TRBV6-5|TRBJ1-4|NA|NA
TGTGCCAGCAGACGAGGGGGAGGAACTAATGAAAAACTGTTTTTT
CASRRGGGTNEKLFF
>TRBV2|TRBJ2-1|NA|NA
TGTGCCAGCAGTGCCCTGAGAGGGAACGAGCAGTTCTTC
CASSALRGNEQFF
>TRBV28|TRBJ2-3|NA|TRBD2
TGTGCCAGCAGATTCTCGACTAGCGGGAGTCCAGATACGCAGTATTTT
CASRFSTSGSPDTQYF
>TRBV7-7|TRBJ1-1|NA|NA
TGTGCCAGCAGCGCTCTCGACAGACAAGCTTTCTTT
CASSALDRQAFF
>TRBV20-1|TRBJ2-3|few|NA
TGCAGTGCTCCTAGCACAGATACGCAGTATTTT
CSAPSTDTQYF
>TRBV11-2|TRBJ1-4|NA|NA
TGTGCCAGCAGCTTAGATGCGCCACCGGTTAATGAAAAACTGTTTTTT
CASSLDAPPVNEKLFF
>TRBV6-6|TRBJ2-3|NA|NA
TGTGCCAGCAGACAGGGCACAGATACGCAGTATTTT
CASRQGTDTQYF
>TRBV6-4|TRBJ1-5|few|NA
TGTGCCAGCAGTGACAACGCGGGCGGGCAGCCCCAGCATTTT
CASSDNAGGQPQHF
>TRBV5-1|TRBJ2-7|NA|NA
TGCGCCAGCAGCCCTGACCGCCCCTACGAGCAGTACTTC
CASSPDRPYEQYF
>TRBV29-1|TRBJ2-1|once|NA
TGCAGCGTTGATGGCTTTAATGAGCAGTTCTTC
CSVDGFNEQFF
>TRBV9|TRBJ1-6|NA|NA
TGTGCCAGCAGCGTAGACGGGGGGCAGGATTCACCCCTCCACTTT
CASSVDGGQDSPLHF
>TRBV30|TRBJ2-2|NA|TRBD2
TGTGCCTGGAGGAGCGGGAGGGCCACCGGGGAGCTGTTTTTT
CAWRSGRATGELFF
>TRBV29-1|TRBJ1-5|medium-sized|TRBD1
TGCAGCGTTGAGGTTGTTTCGGGACAGGTTACCAATCAGCCCCAGCATTTT
CSVEVVSGQVTNQPQHF
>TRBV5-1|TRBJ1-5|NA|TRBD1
TGCGCCAGCAGCCCGGGGACAGGGGGCAGGCAGCCCCAGCATTTT
CASSPGTGGRQPQHF
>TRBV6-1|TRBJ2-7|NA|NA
TGTGCCAGCAGTGACGCTCCGGGACACATCACCCTCGAGCAGTACTTC
CASSDAPGHITLEQYF
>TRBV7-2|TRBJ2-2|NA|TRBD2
TGTGCCAGCAGCCCCGATCTAGCGGGGGGGGTCACCGGGGAGCTGTTTTTT
CASSPDLAGGVTGELFF
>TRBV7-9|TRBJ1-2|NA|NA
TGTGCCAGCAGCTTATCGGTCGGAAGCCCCATCTCTAACTATGGCTACACCTTC
CASSLSVGSPISNYGYTF
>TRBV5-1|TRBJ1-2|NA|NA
TGCGCCAGCAGCTTGGAGTCGAGGGATGGCTACACCTTC
CASSLESRDGYTF
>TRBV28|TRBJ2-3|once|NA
TGTGCCAGCAGTCTGGTAGGTAGGAGTTATGGCACAGATACGCAGTATTTT
CASSLVGRSYGTDTQYF